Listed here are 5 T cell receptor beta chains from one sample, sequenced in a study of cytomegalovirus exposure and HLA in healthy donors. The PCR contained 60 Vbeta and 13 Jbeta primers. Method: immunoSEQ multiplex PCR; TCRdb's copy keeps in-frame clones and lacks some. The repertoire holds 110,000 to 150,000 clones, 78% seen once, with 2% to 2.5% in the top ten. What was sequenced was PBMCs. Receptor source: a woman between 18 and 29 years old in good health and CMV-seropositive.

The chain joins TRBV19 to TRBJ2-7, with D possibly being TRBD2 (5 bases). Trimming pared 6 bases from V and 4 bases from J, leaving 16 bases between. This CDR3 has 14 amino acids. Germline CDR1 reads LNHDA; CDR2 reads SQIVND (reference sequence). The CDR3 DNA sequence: TGTGCCAGTAGCCCTCGAGGACTCGGATACGAGCAGTACTTC. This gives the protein CASSPRGLGYEQYF.

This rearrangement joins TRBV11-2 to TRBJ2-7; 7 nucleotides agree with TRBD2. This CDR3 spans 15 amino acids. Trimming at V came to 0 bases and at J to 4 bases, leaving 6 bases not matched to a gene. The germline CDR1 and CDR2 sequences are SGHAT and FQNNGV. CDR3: CASSLDPASGYEQYF. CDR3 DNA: TGTGCCAGCAGCTTAGATCCCGCTAGCGGATACGAGCAGTACTTC.

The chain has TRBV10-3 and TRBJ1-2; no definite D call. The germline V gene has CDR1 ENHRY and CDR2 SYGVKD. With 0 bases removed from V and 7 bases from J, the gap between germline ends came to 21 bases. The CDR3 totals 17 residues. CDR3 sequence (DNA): TGTGCCATCAGTGAGTCGATCCTTAGAGGTAGCGCGTTTGGCTACACCTTC. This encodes CAISESILRGSAFGYTF.

CDR3: CASKTGGLITDTQYF. The CDR3 nucleotides are TGTGCCAGTAAAACAGGGGGCTTAATCACAGATACGCAGTATTTT. This chain joins TRBV27 and TRBJ2-3, with 9 bases identical to TRBD1. The CDR3 extends over 15 amino acids. Germline assignment: CDR1 MNHEY and CDR2 SMNVEV (reference sequence). J was trimmed by 2 bases and V by 9 bases; bases with no gene match: 9.

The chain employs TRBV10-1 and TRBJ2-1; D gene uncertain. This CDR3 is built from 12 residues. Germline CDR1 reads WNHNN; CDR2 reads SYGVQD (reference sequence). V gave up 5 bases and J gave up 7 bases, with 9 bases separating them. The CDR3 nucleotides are TGCGCCAGCAGTACATTGAAAAATGAGCAGTTCTTC. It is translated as CASSTLKNEQFF.